One sample yielded the 22 T cell receptor beta chains listed below, sequenced in a study of blood T cell repertoires in COVID-19. TCRdb keeps only in-frame clones here, not all; method: immunoSEQ multiplex PCR. The sample has 150,000 to 250,000 clones; more than 75% are singletons. Source material: peripheral blood. The receptors were sampled from a woman aged 35 to 49 with COVID-19, enrolled during active disease.

This chain uses TRBV5-1 with TRBJ2-7; 7 nucleotides line up with TRBD2. Germline values: CDR1 SGHRS, CDR2 YFSETQ. With 5 bases clipped from V and 1 base from J, the junction kept 3 bases outside the gene matches. CDR3 length: 13 residues. The CDR3 DNA follows: TGCGCCAGCAGTCCTAGCGGTTCCTACGAGCAGTACTTC. It specifies CASSPSGSYEQYF.

The genes are TRBV14 and TRBJ2-5; TRBD2 might be the D (6 bases). Germline V CDR1 and CDR2: SGHDN, FVKESK. This CDR3 is built from 16 residues. V shed 1 base and J shed 4 bases, with 16 bases lying between them. The CDR3 reads CASSQGPGGVGETQYF. CDR3 nucleotides: TGTGCCAGCAGCCAAGGGCCCGGGGGAGTAGGAGAGACCCAGTACTTC. The complete variable domain, with remaining parts taken from reference TRBV14 and TRBJ2-5, reads EAGVTQFPSHSVIEKGQTVTLRCDPISGHDNLYWYRRVMGKEIKFLLHFVKESKQDESGMPNNRFLAERTGGTYSTLKVQPAELEDSGVYFCASSQGPGGVGETQYFGPGTRLLVL.

The chain combines TRBV5-1 with TRBJ2-7; TRBD2 aligns across 12 bases. The germline V gene encodes CDR1 SGHRS and CDR2 YFSETQ. Losses at the gene ends were 0 bases for V and 4 bases for J; bases not matched to a gene: 8. This CDR3 is built from 17 residues. CDR3 nucleotides: TGCGCCAGCAGCTTGGGCCCTAGCGGGGGGGCTGGGTACGAGCAGTACTTC. Translated: CASSLGPSGGAGYEQYF. Variable domain in full (rest from reference TRBV5-1 and TRBJ2-7): KAGVTQTPRYLIKTRGQQVTLSCSPISGHRSVSWYQQTPGQGLQFLFEYFSETQRNKGNFPGRFSGRQFSNSRSEMNVSTLELGDSALYLCASSLGPSGGAGYEQYFGPGTRLTVT.

This rearrangement joins TRBV7-9 to TRBJ1-1; D perhaps matches TRBD1 (6 bases). The germline V gene has CDR1 SEHNR and CDR2 FQNEAQ (reference sequence). The CDR3 runs to 14 residues. V lost 2 bases, J lost 5 bases, and 12 bases lay in between. In nucleotides, the CDR3 is TGTGCCAGCAGCTTACTGGGGGCTGGGACTGAAGCTTTCTTT. Its protein is CASSLLGAGTEAFF. Full variable domain (rest looked up from reference TRBV7-9 and TRBJ1-1): DTGVSQNPRHKITKRGQNVTFRCDPISEHNRLYWYRQTLGQGPEFLTYFQNEAQLEKSRLLSDRFSAERPKGSFSTLEIQRTEQGDSAMYLCASSLLGAGTEAFFGQGTRLTVV.

The chain has TRBV30 and TRBJ2-7, with D perhaps matching TRBD1 (6 bases). In germline, CDR1 is GTSNPN, CDR2 SVGIG (reference sequence). This CDR3 is 14 amino acids long. Trimming removed 2 bases from V and 2 bases from J, with 13 bases in between. CDR3 in amino acids: CAWSIPGQPYEQYF. The CDR3 coding sequence is TGTGCCTGGAGTATCCCGGGACAACCCTACGAGCAGTACTTC.

This clone was detected only a few times. This chain joins TRBV5-1 and TRBJ2-3, with TRBD1 matching over 10 bases. Germline CDR1 reads SGHRS; CDR2 reads YFSETQ. Losses at the gene ends were 4 bases for V and 4 bases for J; bases not matched to a gene: 12. The CDR3 length is 17 residues. CDR3 coding DNA: TGCGCCAGCAGCCCTGGGGACAGGGGAGTTTTGGCAGATACGCAGTATTTT. Protein: CASSPGDRGVLADTQYF.

The chain joins TRBV19 to TRBJ1-1, with 7 bases that match TRBD1. This CDR3 has 14 residues. CDR1 and CDR2 from the germline V gene are LNHDA and SQIVND (reference sequence). V shed 3 bases and J 8 bases; nucleotides not matched to a gene: 9. The CDR3 DNA is TGTGCCAGTAGTATGGGCCGACAGGGCAAAGAAGCTTTCTTT. This codes for CASSMGRQGKEAFF.

The chain joins TRBV12-5 to TRBJ2-1, with D unclear. Germline lookup yields CDR1 LGHNT and CDR2 FRNRAP. This CDR3 has 12 residues. Trimming took 7 bases from V and 9 from J, leaving 13 bases between them. DNA of the CDR3: TGTGCTAGTGAGAGCGAAGGCGGTGAGCAGTTCTTC. As protein: CASESEGGEQFF.

As DNA, the CDR3 is TGTGCCAGCAGTCCAGAGGTGGTCCAGTACTTC. Residues: CASSPEVVQYF. The chain uses TRBV6-5 and TRBJ2-5; D unclear. Between the trimmed V and J ends, which lost 5 bases and 10 bases, there was a span of 11 bases. This CDR3 comprises 11 residues. CDR1 is MNHEY, CDR2 SVGAGI, per germline.

The table lists this clone with a count of one. The V call is TRBV7-3, the J call TRBJ2-7; TRBD2 matches 7 bases. CDR1 is SGHTA, CDR2 FQGTGA, per germline. V lost 5 bases and J lost 5; bases outside the gene matches: 6. This CDR3 has 13 residues. The CDR3 region is CASSVRRGDEQYF. In DNA, the CDR3 is TGTGCCAGCAGCGTCCGACGGGGGGACGAGCAGTACTTC.

The V call is TRBV10-3, the J call TRBJ2-6; 8 nucleotides agree with TRBD1. With V trimmed by 6 bases and J by 0 bases, 10 bases remained unmatched. This CDR3 has 18 residues. Germline V lookup: CDR1 ENHRY, CDR2 SYGVKD. In nucleotides, the CDR3 is TGTGCCATCAGCCCATCGACAGGGGAAAGCTCTGGGGCCAACGTCCTGACTTTC. This encodes CAISPSTGESSGANVLTF.

V is TRBV5-1 and J is TRBJ1-2; D gene unclear. Per germline, CDR1 SGHRS and CDR2 YFSETQ. V lost 4 bases and J lost 8, with 15 bases in between. The CDR3 loop spans 13 amino acids. The CDR3 here is CASSLGSDRGYTF. CDR3 DNA sequence: TGCGCCAGCAGCCTAGGCTCCGATCGGGGCTACACCTTC.

In nucleotides, the CDR3 is TGTGCCAGCAGTTCTACGACAGGGAGGGGAAACACCATATATTTT. Protein sequence: CASSSTTGRGNTIYF. This sequence joins TRBV6-5 and TRBJ1-3, with 7 bases identical to TRBD1. CDR1 and CDR2 from the germline V gene are MNHEY and SVGAGI. The CDR3 has 15 residues. The junction had 7 bases not matched to a gene; V was cut back by 4 bases and J by 4 bases.

The rearrangement joins TRBV25-1 to TRBJ1-2; D uncertain. Trimming cost V 7 bases and J 3 bases, with 9 bases left between them. The CDR3 has 12 amino acids. Germline CDR1 MGHDK, CDR2 SYGVNS. The CDR3 is CASNLGHYGYTF. DNA of the CDR3: TGTGCCAGCAACCTGGGCCACTATGGCTACACCTTC.

This chain links TRBV27 with TRBJ2-3; D might be TRBD2 (6 bases). The ends were cut back, 2 bases at V and 1 base at J, with 16 bases in the middle. In germline, CDR1 is MNHEY, CDR2 SMNVEV (reference sequence). The CDR3 has 17 residues. CDR3 region: CASSLQRAMRGTDTQYF. The CDR3 DNA sequence: TGTGCCAGCAGTTTACAGCGGGCTATGCGGGGCACAGATACGCAGTATTTT.

The chain combines TRBV11-2 with TRBJ1-4; D gene ambiguous. Germline values: CDR1 SGHAT, CDR2 FQNNGV. The V and J ends lost 6 bases and 7 bases respectively, with 15 bases between them. This CDR3 has 14 residues. The CDR3 protein is CASRRIVPGEKLFF. The CDR3, as DNA: TGTGCCAGCAGACGGATTGTTCCGGGTGAAAAACTGTTTTTT. The complete variable domain, with remaining parts taken from reference TRBV11-2 and TRBJ1-4, reads EAGVAQSPRYKIIEKRQSVAFWCNPISGHATLYWYQQILGQGPKLLIQFQNNGVVDDSQLPKDRFSAERLKGVDSTLKIQPAKLEDSAVYLCASRRIVPGEKLFFGSGTQLSVL.

This clone was recorded a few times. V gene TRBV10-2 combines with J gene TRBJ1-1; D may be TRBD1 (6 bases). The CDR3 has 13 residues. From germline, CDR1 is WSHSY and CDR2 SAAADI. V lost 8 bases and J lost 3, with 13 bases in between. The CDR3 DNA sequence: TGCGCCAGCGGGGGCAGGGCGGACACTGAAGCTTTCTTT. This encodes CASGGRADTEAFF.

This clone was recorded once. This rearrangement joins TRBV6-5 to TRBJ2-2, with TRBD1 identical over 7 bases. V trimming: 6 bases; J trimming: 3 bases; junction bases outside the gene matches: 7. Germline V gene lookup returns CDR1 MNHEY and CDR2 SVGAGI. This CDR3 has 15 residues. The CDR3: CASRQGRTDTGELFF. CDR3 nucleotides: TGTGCCAGCAGACAGGGGAGAACGGACACCGGGGAGCTGTTTTTT.

The CDR3 coding sequence is TGTGCCATCAACGAGGCAGGGAGGAACGAGCAGTACTTC. Translating it yields CAINEAGRNEQYF. The V call is TRBV10-3, the J call TRBJ2-7, with a weak D call TRBD2 (6 bases). This CDR3 is 13 amino acids long. The V end lost 7 bases, the J end lost 5 bases, and 15 bases lay between the germline ends. Germline V CDR1 and CDR2: ENHRY, SYGVKD.

V gene TRBV29-1 combines with J gene TRBJ2-6, with a tentative D call TRBD1 (7 bases). The ends were cut back, 3 bases at V and 5 bases at J, with 11 bases in the middle. There are 14 residues in the CDR3. Germline V CDR1 and CDR2: SQVTM, ANQGSEA. CDR3 DNA: TGCAGCGTTGACAGGGGGGCCCGGGCCAACGTCCTGACTTTC. This encodes CSVDRGARANVLTF.

This sequence joins TRBV7-2 and TRBJ2-4, with D hard to call. The germline CDR1 and CDR2 sequences are SGHTA and FQGNSA. The CDR3 runs 14 residues. V lost 6 bases and J 0 bases, leaving 9 bases between the germline ends. The CDR3 DNA is TGTGCCAGCAGTCCTATGGTAGCCAAAAACATTCAGTACTTC. It encodes CASSPMVAKNIQYF.

The chain has TRBV5-1 and TRBJ2-1; 10 bases match TRBD2. V lost 7 bases, J lost 8 bases, and 15 bases stayed unmatched. Germline lookup yields CDR1 SGHRS and CDR2 YFSETQ. CDR3 length equals 16 residues. Here the CDR3 DNA reads TGCGCCAGCGGCGGCCTGGAGCGGGGGGGACTTCATGAGCAGTTCTTC. Translated: CASGGLERGGLHEQFF.